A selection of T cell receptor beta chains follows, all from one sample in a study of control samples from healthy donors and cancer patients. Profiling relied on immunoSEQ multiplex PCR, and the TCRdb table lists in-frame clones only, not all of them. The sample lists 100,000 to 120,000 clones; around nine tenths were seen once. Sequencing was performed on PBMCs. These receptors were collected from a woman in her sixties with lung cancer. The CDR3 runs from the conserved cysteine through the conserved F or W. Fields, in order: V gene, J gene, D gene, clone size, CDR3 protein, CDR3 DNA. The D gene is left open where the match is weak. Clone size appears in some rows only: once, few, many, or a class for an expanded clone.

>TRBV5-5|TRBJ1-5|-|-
CASSLGVTNQPQHF
TGTGCCAGCAGCTTGGGGGTTACGAATCAGCCCCAGCATTTT
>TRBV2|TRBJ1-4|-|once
CASRLRADRGATNEKLFF
TGTGCCAGCAGGTTGCGAGCCGATAGAGGGGCAACTAATGAAAAACTGTTTTTT
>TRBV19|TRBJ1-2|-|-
CASKLGGLTNYGYTF
TGTGCCAGTAAATTAGGGGGTTTAACTAACTATGGCTACACCTTC
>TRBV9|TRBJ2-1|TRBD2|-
CASSVRPSGLAGSDNEQFF
TGTGCCAGCAGCGTACGACCCTCGGGACTAGCGGGGTCCGACAATGAGCAGTTCTTC
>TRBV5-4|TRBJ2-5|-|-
CASSGARAEETQYF
TGTGCCAGCAGCGGGGCGCGGGCTGAAGAGACCCAGTACTTC
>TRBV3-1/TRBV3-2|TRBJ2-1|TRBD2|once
CASSPGGDEQFF
TGTGCCAGCAGTCCGGGGGGGGATGAGCAGTTCTTC
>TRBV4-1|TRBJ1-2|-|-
CASSQDRGHYGYTF
TGCGCCAGCAGCCAAGATCGGGGTCACTATGGCTACACCTTC
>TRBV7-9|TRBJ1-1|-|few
CASSLRGGMNTEAFF
TGTGCCAGCAGCTTAAGGGGAGGCATGAACACTGAAGCTTTCTTT
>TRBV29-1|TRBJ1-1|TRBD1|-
CSVPSPGTGSMNTEAFF
TGCAGCGTCCCGAGTCCAGGGACAGGATCCATGAACACTGAAGCTTTCTTT
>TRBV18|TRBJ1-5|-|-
CASSPGRDQPQHF
TGTGCCAGCTCACCCGGGAGGGATCAGCCCCAGCATTTT
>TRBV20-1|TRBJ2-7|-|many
CSADSAYEQYF
TGCAGTGCTGACAGCGCCTACGAGCAGTACTTC
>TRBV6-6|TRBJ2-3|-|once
CASTPLIPDTQYF
TGTGCCAGCACCCCGCTGATACCAGATACGCAGTATTTT
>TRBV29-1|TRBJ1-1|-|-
CSAEGDGTEAFF
TGCAGCGCCGAAGGGGATGGCACTGAAGCTTTCTTT
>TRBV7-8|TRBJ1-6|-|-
CASRVGYPSGNSPLHF
TGTGCCAGCAGGGTCGGGTACCCCTCCGGCAATTCACCCCTCCACTTT
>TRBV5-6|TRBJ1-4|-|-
CASSLGQGKLFF
TGTGCCAGCAGCTTGGGGCAGGGGAAACTGTTTTTT
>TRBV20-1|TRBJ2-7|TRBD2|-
CSASPGTSGYEQYF
TGCAGTGCTAGTCCCGGGACTAGCGGGTACGAGCAGTACTTC
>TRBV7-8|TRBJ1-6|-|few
CASSLDSYNSPLHF
TGTGCCAGCAGCCTAGACTCCTATAATTCACCCCTCCACTTT
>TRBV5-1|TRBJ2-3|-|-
CASSLSVRGDTQYF
TGCGCCAGCAGCCTGAGCGTGAGGGGAGATACGCAGTATTTT
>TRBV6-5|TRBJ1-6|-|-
CASSYSGQGSPLHF
TGTGCCAGCAGTTACTCGGGCCAGGGCTCACCCCTCCACTTT
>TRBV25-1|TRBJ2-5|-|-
CASSEKSGQGRSETQYF
TGTGCCAGCAGTGAAAAGAGTGGGCAGGGGAGGTCAGAGACCCAGTACTTC
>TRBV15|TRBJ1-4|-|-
CATSSGGPRNEKLFF
TGTGCCACCAGCAGTGGGGGGCCCCGGAATGAAAAACTGTTTTTT
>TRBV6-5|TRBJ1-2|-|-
CASRESAGRGRGDTF
TGTGCCAGCAGGGAGTCGGCAGGGCGCGGCCGAGGTGACACCTTC
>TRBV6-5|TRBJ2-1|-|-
CASIGLLPYNEQFF
TGTGCCAGCATCGGGCTCCTCCCCTACAATGAGCAGTTCTTC
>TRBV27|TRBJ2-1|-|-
CASRTSRVLYNEQFF
TGTGCCAGCAGAACTTCCAGGGTCCTTTACAATGAGCAGTTCTTC
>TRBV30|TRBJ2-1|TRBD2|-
CAWRPSGLYNEQFF
TGTGCCTGGAGACCTAGCGGGCTTTACAATGAGCAGTTCTTC
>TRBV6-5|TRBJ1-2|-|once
CASSPGFGYTF
TGTGCCAGCAGTCCGGGTTTCGGCTACACCTTC
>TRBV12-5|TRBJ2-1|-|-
CASGLGTTLLNNEQFF
TGTGCTAGTGGTCTCGGGACAACCCTTCTCAACAATGAGCAGTTCTTC
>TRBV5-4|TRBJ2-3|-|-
CASSSAGFGGDTQYF
TGTGCCAGCAGTTCCGCGGGATTTGGGGGGGATACGCAGTATTTT
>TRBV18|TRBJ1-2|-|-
CASSPPVGSGYTF
TGTGCCAGCTCACCACCGGTGGGGAGTGGCTACACCTTC
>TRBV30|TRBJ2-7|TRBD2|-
CAWSGGGYEQYF
TGTGCCTGGAGCGGGGGAGGGTACGAGCAGTACTTC
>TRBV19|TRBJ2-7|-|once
CATTGEAGEQYF
TGTGCCACCACAGGGGAGGCTGGCGAGCAGTACTTC
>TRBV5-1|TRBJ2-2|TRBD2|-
CASSLAVAGHTGELFF
TGCGCCAGCAGCTTGGCCGTAGCGGGGCACACCGGGGAGCTGTTTTTT
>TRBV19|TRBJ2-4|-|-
CASREHSKNIQYF
TGTGCCAGTAGGGAACACTCAAAAAACATTCAGTACTTC
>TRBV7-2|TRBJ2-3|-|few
CASSLAGRTDTQYF
TGTGCCAGCAGCTTAGCGGGGCGCACAGATACGCAGTATTTT
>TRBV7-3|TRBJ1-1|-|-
CASSLTRSRGAFF
TGTGCCAGCAGCTTAACGAGGTCCCGGGGAGCTTTCTTT
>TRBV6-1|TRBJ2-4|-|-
CASSEAKARVGKNIQYF
TGTGCCAGCAGTGAAGCGAAAGCGAGGGTAGGCAAAAACATTCAGTACTTC
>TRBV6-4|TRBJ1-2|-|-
CASSPSSQGYGYTF
TGTGCCAGCAGTCCCTCGAGTCAAGGGTATGGCTACACCTTC
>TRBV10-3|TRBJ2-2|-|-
CAISKSALASTGELFF
TGTGCCATCAGTAAGAGCGCTCTAGCGAGCACCGGGGAGCTGTTTTTT
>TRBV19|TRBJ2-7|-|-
CASSIDLRSSYEQYF
TGTGCCAGTAGTATAGATTTAAGAAGCTCCTACGAGCAGTACTTC
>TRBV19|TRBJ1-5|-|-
CASGISNQPQHF
TGTGCCAGTGGGATTAGCAATCAGCCCCAGCATTTT
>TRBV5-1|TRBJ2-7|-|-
CASSRDGDYEQYF
TGCGCCAGCAGCCGGGACGGAGACTACGAGCAGTACTTC
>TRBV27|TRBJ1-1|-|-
CASSLRMGETGAFF
TGTGCCAGCAGCCTACGGATGGGGGAGACTGGGGCTTTCTTT